Below, one T cell receptor beta chain is given with its context. Its antigen remains unknown. Stated time point: patch test 1, 2 weeks after DPC sensitization. Treatment described: therapeutic diphenylcyclopropenone sensitization with weekly scalp DPC. In the original processing: Samples ranged from roughly 20,000 to 700,000 TCRs, with a median of around 100,000. A single record per CDR3 protein comes from TCRdb applying MiXCR to the RACE reads. Clone size and V and J calls follow TCRdb, not the original study. The table lists roughly 120,000 distinct CDR3 sequences, around an eighth of them singletons. The sample originates from a study of human T cells and chemical hapten exposure. Notes on the study in general: After DPC sensitization, TCRs above 1 in 1000 frequency showed no change.

CDR1 MNHEY and CDR2 SMNVEV come from the germline V gene (reference sequence). Trimming cost V 5 bases and J 5 bases; bases outside gene matches: 4. The CDR3 has 14 amino acids. This TCR was sampled from a woman aged 45 to 65 with alopecia areata. Some clones in this sample may be carry-over from other donors' samples. The chain is built from TRBV27 and TRBJ2-2, with 8 positions matching TRBD2. The sequencing used whole blood, collected in connection with sensitization to the hapten diphenylcyclopropenone (DPC). This chain's CDR3 is CASSRGGRTGELFF. The CDR3 DNA reads TGTGCCAGCAGTCGCGGGGGGCGGACCGGGGAGCTGTTTTTT.